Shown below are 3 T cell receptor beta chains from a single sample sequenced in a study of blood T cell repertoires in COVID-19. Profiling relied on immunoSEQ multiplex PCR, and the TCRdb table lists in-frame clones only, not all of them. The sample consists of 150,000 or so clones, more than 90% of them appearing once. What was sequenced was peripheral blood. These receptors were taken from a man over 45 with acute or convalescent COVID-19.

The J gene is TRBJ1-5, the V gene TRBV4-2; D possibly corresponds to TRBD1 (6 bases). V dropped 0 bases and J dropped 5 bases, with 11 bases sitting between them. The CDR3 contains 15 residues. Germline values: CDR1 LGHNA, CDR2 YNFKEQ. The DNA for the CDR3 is TGTGCCAGCAGCCAAGATGGAGGGGGGGATCAGCCCCAGCATTTT. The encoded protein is CASSQDGGGDQPQHF.

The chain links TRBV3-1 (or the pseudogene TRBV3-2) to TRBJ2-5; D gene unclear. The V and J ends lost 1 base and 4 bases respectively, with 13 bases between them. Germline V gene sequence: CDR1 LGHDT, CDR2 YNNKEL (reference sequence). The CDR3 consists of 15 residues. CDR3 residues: CASSQGPLTGETQYF. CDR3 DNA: TGTGCCAGCAGCCAAGGCCCCCTGACGGGAGAGACCCAGTACTTC.

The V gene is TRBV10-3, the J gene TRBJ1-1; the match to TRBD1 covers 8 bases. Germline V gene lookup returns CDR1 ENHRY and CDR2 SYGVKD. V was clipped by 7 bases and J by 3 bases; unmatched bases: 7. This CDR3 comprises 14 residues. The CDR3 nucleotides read TGTGCCATCACCGGACAGGGCTCGCACACTGAAGCTTTCTTT. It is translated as CAITGQGSHTEAFF.